Listed here are 16 T cell receptor beta chains from one sample, sequenced in a study of blood T cell repertoires in COVID-19. Generated by immunoSEQ multiplex PCR, the TCRdb table keeps only in-frame clones and is missing some. The sample yields about 230,000 clones, more than 70% seen once. The sample was PBMCs or T cells enriched from blood (not recorded which). The receptors originated from a woman aged 35 to 49 with acute COVID-19.

The genes are TRBV11-2 and TRBJ1-4; tentative D call: TRBD1 (5 bases). The CDR3 sequence is 15 residues long. CDR1 is SGHAT, CDR2 FQNNGV, per germline. The V gene lost 1 base and the J gene lost 8 bases, with 14 bases spanning the gap. CDR3 DNA sequence: TGTGCCAGCAGCTTAGCTGGCAGGGAGGCCGAAAAACTGTTTTTT. Protein sequence: CASSLAGREAEKLFF.

The chain employs TRBV7-8 and TRBJ1-5, with 10 positions matching TRBD1. This CDR3 has 17 amino acids. Unmatched junction bases numbered 12, after V lost 3 bases and J lost 7 bases. The germline V gene encodes CDR1 SGHVS and CDR2 FQNEAQ. CDR3 region: CASSLARQGAGRQPQHF. DNA of the CDR3: TGTGCCAGCAGCTTGGCCAGACAGGGGGCGGGAAGACAGCCCCAGCATTTT.

This chain joins TRBV25-1 and TRBJ2-2, with 8 bases fitting TRBD2. This CDR3 has 16 amino acids. J lost 6 bases, V lost 5 bases, and 11 bases had no gene match. CDR1 is MGHDK, CDR2 SYGVNS, per germline. Here the CDR3 reads CASSLGRGGPSGELFF. DNA for the CDR3: TGTGCCAGCAGTCTGGGACGGGGGGGCCCATCCGGGGAGCTGTTTTTT.

In this sample, this clone turned up a few times. CDR3 amino acids: CASSQDLDKPQHF. The CDR3 region has the DNA TGCGCCAGCAGCCAAGATCTGGACAAGCCCCAGCATTTT. The J gene is TRBJ1-5, the V gene TRBV4-3; D might be TRBD1 (5 bases). The CDR3 covers 13 residues. Looked up from germline, CDR1 is LGHNA and CDR2 is YSLEER. V gave up 0 bases and J gave up 8 bases, with 8 bases separating them.

The gene calls are TRBV6-5 and TRBJ1-2; 11 bases fit TRBD1. V lost 4 bases and J lost 7; bases outside the gene matches: 11. The CDR3 is 16 amino acids. The germline V gene encodes CDR1 MNHEY and CDR2 SVGAGI. The CDR3 bases are TGTGCCAGCAGTTTGAGGGGTGGACAGGGGGCTCCTGGCTACACCTTC. Amino acid sequence: CASSLRGGQGAPGYTF.

The chain carries TRBV4-3 and TRBJ2-2; TRBD2 is a possible D gene (5 bases). Germline V gene data show CDR1 as LGHNA and CDR2 as YSLEER. V lost 0 bases to trimming and J lost 5 bases, with 10 bases between them. The length of the CDR3 is 15 residues. The CDR3 nucleotides are TGCGCCAGCAGCCAAGATAGCTTAGCGACCGGGGAGCTGTTTTTT. Its translation: CASSQDSLATGELFF.

The chain carries TRBV9 and TRBJ2-1; tentatively, D is TRBD2 (7 bases). The CDR3 runs to 13 residues. V lost 4 bases to trimming and J lost 9 bases, with 14 bases between them. Germline V gene lookup returns CDR1 SGDLS and CDR2 YYNGEE. CDR3 loop: CASSSGGLGEQFF. The CDR3 DNA reads as TGTGCCAGCAGCTCCGGGGGGCTTGGTGAGCAGTTCTTC.

The chain is built from TRBV5-4 and TRBJ2-3; 7 bases map to TRBD1. There are 17 residues in the CDR3. The germline V gene has CDR1 SGHNT and CDR2 YYREEE (reference sequence). V lost 2 bases to trimming and J lost 2 bases; unmatched junction nucleotides: 11. For the CDR3, the DNA is TGTGCCAGCAGCTTAAAAGTCGCAGGGGGTTCCACAGATACGCAGTATTTT. Its protein is CASSLKVAGGSTDTQYF.

The genes are TRBV5-1 and TRBJ2-1; 10 bases align to TRBD2. Germline loops: CDR1 SGHRS, CDR2 YFSETQ. The CDR3 consists of 14 residues. V lost 1 base and J lost 15; bases outside the gene matches: 10. The CDR3 DNA reads as TGCGCCAGCAGCTTGAAGGTAGCGGGGGGTTTCGGGTTCTTC. Amino acid sequence: CASSLKVAGGFGFF.

The J gene is TRBJ2-3, the V gene TRBV5-1; TRBD1 matches 10 bases. V lost 3 bases, J lost 4 bases, and 2 bases stayed unmatched. CDR1 is SGHRS and CDR2 is YFSETQ in the germline V gene. This CDR3 has 14 residues. The chain's CDR3 is CASSSGQGPDTQYF. The CDR3 DNA follows: TGCGCCAGCAGCTCGGGACAGGGGCCAGATACGCAGTATTTT.

The chain couples TRBV7-2 to TRBJ1-5, with D perhaps TRBD1 (6 bases). V shed 2 bases and J shed 3 bases, with 14 bases lying between them. The CDR3 totals 16 residues. Germline loops: CDR1 SGHTA, CDR2 FQGNSA. The CDR3 DNA is TGTGCCAGCAGCTTAATGGGGGCGGGAGCCAATCAGCCCCAGCATTTT. Translated, it gives CASSLMGAGANQPQHF.

The chain combines TRBV6-2 or TRBV6-3 with TRBJ2-3, with a tentative D call TRBD1 (6 bases). The CDR3 totals 17 residues. The germline CDR1 and CDR2 sequences are MNHEY and SVGEGT. The V gene lost 1 base and the J gene lost 1 base, with 15 bases spanning the gap. The CDR3 here is CASSYFVHRAGTDTQYF. DNA for the CDR3: TGTGCCAGCAGTTACTTTGTTCACAGGGCCGGCACAGATACGCAGTATTTT.

This clone was counted once. This chain links TRBV28 with TRBJ2-1; 11 nucleotides line up with TRBD2. V shed 5 bases, J shed 5 bases, and the junction held 2 bases outside the gene matches. This CDR3 is 14 amino acids long. Germline V gene lookup returns CDR1 MDHEN and CDR2 SYDVKM. CDR3 in DNA: TGTGCCAGCAGTACTAGCGGGGGTGACAATGAGCAGTTCTTC. Protein sequence: CASSTSGGDNEQFF.

The genes are TRBV19 and TRBJ1-3; weak D call: TRBD1 (5 bases). There are 15 residues in the CDR3. The V end lost 6 bases, the J end lost 0 bases, and 12 bases lay between the germline ends. Germline V gives CDR1 LNHDA, CDR2 SQIVND (reference sequence). In DNA form, the CDR3 reads TGTGCCAGTAGCCCGGGACTGATCTCTGGAAACACCATATATTTT. This translates into CASSPGLISGNTIYF.

The DNA of the CDR3 is TGTGCCAGCAGCTTTAAGGGCCAAGGAGGGGAGACCCAGTACTTC. It specifies CASSFKGQGGETQYF. The V gene is TRBV5-8, the J gene TRBJ2-5, with D perhaps matching TRBD2 (6 bases). Trimming removed 2 bases from V and 5 bases from J, with 16 bases in between. Per the germline V gene, CDR1 is SGHTS and CDR2 is YDEGEE. The CDR3 spans 15 residues.

The V gene is TRBV19, the J gene TRBJ2-2; 10 positions agree with TRBD2. J lost 7 bases, V lost 10 bases, and 15 bases had no gene match. Germline loops: CDR1 LNHDA, CDR2 SQIVND (reference sequence). The CDR3 spans 16 residues. The CDR3 coding sequence is TGTGCCACCACTTTCAGCGGGAGGGTTTCGAGCGGGGAGCTGTTTTTT. Protein product: CATTFSGRVSSGELFF.